The clone carrying this T cell receptor beta chain was seen a handful of times. The antigen is unknown. TCRdb reprocessed the reads with MiXCR, giving one entry per CDR3 protein. The profile shows around 740,000 distinct CDR3 sequences, approximately 40% of them singletons. These data are taken from a study of T cell repertoires in cytomegalovirus infection. At the level of the study: Public TCR beta signature analysis indicated the presence of both CMV infection and matching HLA type. Whole-study results and caveats: Cumulative public TCR beta family frequency identified CMV carriers with the relevant HLA. HLA-C-restricted TCR beta clonotypes specific for CMV led the ex vivo response.

Germline loops: CDR1 SEHNR, CDR2 FQNEAQ (reference sequence). V shed 0 bases and J shed 2 bases, with 7 bases lying between them. CDR3 size: 14 residues. Sequenced material: PBMCs. The rearrangement uses TRBV7-9 and TRBJ2-5; the D is unclear. This sequence originates from a human donor in good health (CMV status not recorded). Some clones in this sample may be carry-over from other donors' samples. The CDR3 coding sequence is TGTGCCAGCAGCTTAGCGACTCGACAAGAGACCCAGTACTTC. It translates to CASSLATRQETQYF.